At least ten counts were recorded for the clone carrying this TCR beta chain. The data were obtained in a study of patients and donors after allogeneic stem cell transplantation. Losses at the gene ends were 7 bases for V and 4 bases for J; bases not matched to a gene: 9. The CDR3 contains 15 residues. In germline, CDR1 is SGHRS, CDR2 YFSETQ. TCRdb re-called the RT-PCR reads through MiXCR, storing one row per CDR3 protein. In the table there are approximately 410,000 distinct CDR3 sequences, approximately 16% of which are singletons. The TCR sequence derives from a human donor who was either an allogeneic HSCT recipient or a stem cell or donor lymphocyte infusion donor (not recorded which). It is not recorded whose cells these are; they may come from a transplant donor. This chain links TRBV5-1 with TRBJ2-3; TRBD2 matches at 10 bases. The sample was blood, either unsorted or a sorted T cell fraction (not recorded which). The CDR3 spells CASGSSGREADTQYF. The DNA for the CDR3 is TGCGCCAGCGGGTCTAGCGGGAGAGAAGCAGATACGCAGTATTTT.